The clone carrying this T cell receptor beta chain was counted at least ten times. The antigen remains unidentified. The data originate from a study of Graves' ophthalmopathy and Graves' hyperthyroidism. Whole-study results and caveats: Blood contained most expanded thyroid clonotypes exceeding 0.001 frequency. From stable hyperthyroidism, ophthalmopathy was separated by a 13-signature model with roughly 89% sensitivity and roughly 84% specificity.

Hyperthyroidism is called stable when no ophthalmopathy develops within 18 months of follow-up. RNA transcripts yielded amplified TCR beta CDR3 regions. The authors performed first-round RT-PCR with HTBI primers and then a second-round multiplex PCR. TCRdb itself ran the multiplex PCR reads through MiXCR, one entry per CDR3 protein. The sample yields more than 300,000 distinct CDR3 sequences, roughly 14% seen once. The ends were cut back, 8 bases at V and 4 bases at J, with 8 bases in the middle. Germline-derived CDR1 and CDR2 are SEHNR and FQNEAQ (reference sequence). The length of the CDR3 is 12 residues.

This sequence was found in a woman between 18 and 29 years old with stable Graves' hyperthyroidism. The sequencing input was peripheral blood. The chain couples TRBV7-9 to TRBJ2-2, with unresolved D. The CDR3 region has the DNA TGTGCCAGCCCCGAGCCCACCGGGGAGCTGTTTTTT. This codes for CASPEPTGELFF. The full variable domain, completed using reference TRBV7-9 and TRBJ2-2, is DTGVSQNPRHKITKRGQNVTFRCDPISEHNRLYWYRQTLGQGPEFLTYFQNEAQLEKSRLLSDRFSAERPKGSFSTLEIQRTEQGDSAMYLCASPEPTGELFFGEGSRLTVL.